The 23 T cell receptor beta chains below all came from one sample that was sequenced in a study of PD-1 blockade in classical Hodgkin lymphoma. Relapse after autologous stem cell transplantation occurred in every patient, and brentuximab vedotin exposure varied. TCRdb keeps only in-frame clones here, not all; method: immunoSEQ multiplex PCR. This table holds 75,000 to 100,000 clones, about four fifths found once. The specimen comprised peripheral blood mononuclear cells (PBMCs), sampled before the second cycle of nivolumab. The receptors were gathered from a human donor with classical Hodgkin lymphoma.

This clone has only one observation. The chain couples TRBV5-1 to TRBJ2-5; the D is unclear. V shed 0 bases and J shed 3 bases, with 12 bases lying between them. CDR1 and CDR2 (germline): SGHRS, YFSETQ. CDR3 length equals 15 residues. The CDR3 here is CASSLEGRLEETQYF. In DNA form, the CDR3 reads TGCGCCAGCAGCTTGGAGGGCAGGCTAGAAGAGACCCAGTACTTC. The variable domain in full, with the rest retrieved from reference TRBV5-1 and TRBJ2-5, is KAGVTQTPRYLIKTRGQQVTLSCSPISGHRSVSWYQQTPGQGLQFLFEYFSETQRNKGNFPGRFSGRQFSNSRSEMNVSTLELGDSALYLCASSLEGRLEETQYFGPGTRLLVL.

V is TRBV7-9 and J is TRBJ2-1; no reliable D call. The CDR3 loop spans 16 amino acids. Between the trimmed V and J ends, which lost 4 bases and 0 bases, there was a span of 13 bases. Germline loops: CDR1 SEHNR, CDR2 FQNEAQ (reference sequence). In DNA, the CDR3 is TGTGCCAGCAGCTACTTTGGGCTAAGCTCCTACAATGAGCAGTTCTTC. This sequence encodes CASSYFGLSSYNEQFF.

CDR3 residues: CASSLNERRTDTQYF. The CDR3 DNA reads TGTGCCAGCAGCTTGAATGAACGACGCACAGATACGCAGTATTTT. This chain uses TRBV5-4 with TRBJ2-3; D uncertain. The CDR3 is made up of 15 amino acids. V was pared by 1 base and J by 1 base, with 10 bases between. Per germline, CDR1 SGHNT and CDR2 YYREEE (reference sequence).

The chain uses TRBV19 and TRBJ1-1, with D hard to call. This CDR3 comprises 14 residues. Trimming removed 5 bases from V and 3 bases from J, with 13 bases in between. Germline CDR1 reads LNHDA; CDR2 reads SQIVND (reference sequence). CDR3 nucleotides: TGTGCCAGTAGTCTGATGGACGGAGACACTGAAGCTTTCTTT. It translates to CASSLMDGDTEAFF. The variable domain in full, completed from reference TRBV19 and TRBJ1-1, reads DGGITQSPKYLFRKEGQNVTLSCEQNLNHDAMYWYRQDPGQGLRLIYYSQIVNDFQKGDIAEGYSVSREKKESFPLTVTSAQKNPTAFYLCASSLMDGDTEAFFGQGTRLTVV.

The chain carries TRBV7-6 and TRBJ2-5, with unresolved D. The germline V and J ends were trimmed by 0 bases and 5 bases, with 4 bases remaining between them. The length of the CDR3 is 12 residues. Germline CDR1 and CDR2: SGHVS and FNYEAQ. The CDR3 DNA follows: TGTGCCAGCAGCTTAGCTGGGGAGACCCAGTACTTC. Amino acid sequence: CASSLAGETQYF.

J is TRBJ2-7 and V is TRBV15, with no clear D. Trimming left V 3 bases short and J 0 bases short, with 12 bases between. The CDR3 has 15 amino acids. Germline CDR1 reads LNHNV; CDR2 reads YYDKDF (reference sequence). The CDR3 sequence: CATSSQLASSYEQYF. CDR3 coding DNA: TGTGCCACCAGCAGCCAGCTGGCTAGCTCCTACGAGCAGTACTTC.

The V gene is TRBV5-6, the J gene TRBJ2-5; no clear D gene. Between the trimmed V and J ends, which lost 1 base and 3 bases, there was a span of 7 bases. Germline CDR1 reads SGHDT; CDR2 reads YYEEEE. This CDR3 has 13 amino acids. DNA of the CDR3: TGTGCCAGCAGCTTGCTAAGTGAAGAGACCCAGTACTTC. Translated: CASSLLSEETQYF.

The rearrangement links TRBV10-2 to TRBJ2-2, with 8 bases aligning to TRBD1. This CDR3 spans 15 amino acids. Per the germline V gene, CDR1 is WSHSY and CDR2 is SAAADI. V was clipped by 2 bases and J by 1 base; unmatched bases: 0. The DNA of the CDR3 is TGCGCCAGCAGTGAGGGGACAGGGAACACCGGGGAGCTGTTTTTT. Amino acids: CASSEGTGNTGELFF.

This clone came up once. V gene TRBV19 combines with J gene TRBJ2-7; 7 nucleotides agree with TRBD2. The CDR3 sequence is 15 residues long. Germline-derived CDR1 and CDR2 are LNHDA and SQIVND (reference sequence). With 3 bases clipped from V and 2 bases from J, the junction kept 7 bases outside the gene matches. CDR3 nucleotide sequence: TGTGCCAGTAGTATTTCAGCGGGGAATACCTACGAGCAGTACTTC. Its protein is CASSISAGNTYEQYF.

This sequence joins TRBV27 and TRBJ2-7; a possible D gene is TRBD1 (6 bases). V lost 2 bases and J 0 bases, leaving 11 bases between the germline ends. Germline-derived CDR1 and CDR2 are MNHEY and SMNVEV (reference sequence). The CDR3 runs 15 residues. Here the CDR3 DNA reads TGTGCCAGCAGTTTAAGCAGGGGCGCCTCCTACGAGCAGTACTTC. Translated, it gives CASSLSRGASYEQYF.

In DNA form, the CDR3 reads TGTGCCAGCTCATTTGGACAGCCACGCACAGATACGCAGTATTTT. Translated, it gives CASSFGQPRTDTQYF. This sequence joins TRBV18 and TRBJ2-3; maybe TRBD1 (6 bases). The CDR3 loop spans 15 amino acids. CDR1 is KGHSH and CDR2 is LQKENI in the germline V gene. Trimming took 5 bases from V and 1 from J, leaving 13 bases between them.

This clone was seen once. V is TRBV27 and J is TRBJ2-5, with 8 bases aligning to TRBD2. Per germline, CDR1 MNHEY and CDR2 SMNVEV (reference sequence). This CDR3 contains 14 residues. V was pared by 6 bases and J by 5 bases, with 8 bases of the junction left unmatched. CDR3 region: CASSFMSGSETQYF. The CDR3 DNA reads as TGTGCCAGCAGCTTTATGAGCGGGAGCGAGACCCAGTACTTC.

The CDR3 coding sequence is TGTGCCAGTAGACCAAGTAGCAGCTTCCTCTACGAGCAGTACTTC. Translation gives CASRPSSSFLYEQYF. The V call is TRBV19, the J call TRBJ2-7; D call uncertain. CDR3 length equals 15 residues. Between the trimmed V and J ends, which lost 6 bases and 3 bases, there was a span of 18 bases. From germline, CDR1 is LNHDA and CDR2 SQIVND (reference sequence).

The rearrangement joins TRBV19 to TRBJ1-2; D is possibly TRBD1 (5 bases). Trimming took 6 bases from V and 8 from J, leaving 25 bases between them. The germline V gene encodes CDR1 LNHDA and CDR2 SQIVND (reference sequence). This CDR3 has 16 residues. The CDR3: CASSDSGTASYGGYTF. In DNA, the CDR3 is TGTGCCAGTAGCGATTCCGGGACCGCGTCCTACGGGGGCTACACCTTC.

The chain is built from TRBV30 and TRBJ2-5; no clear D gene. V was clipped by 2 bases and J by 2 bases, with 9 bases between them. The germline V gene has CDR1 GTSNPN and CDR2 SVGIG (reference sequence). This CDR3 spans 13 amino acids. The CDR3 spells CAWSYAAQETQYF. CDR3 DNA: TGTGCCTGGAGTTATGCGGCTCAAGAGACCCAGTACTTC.

This chain links TRBV5-4 with TRBJ1-2, with D unresolved. Germline values: CDR1 SGHNT, CDR2 YYREEE (reference sequence). Deletions cut 4 bases from V and 0 bases from J, with 7 bases between. CDR3 length: 13 residues. The CDR3 region has the DNA TGTGCCAGCAGCCAGGACGCTAACTATGGCTACACCTTC. Encoded protein: CASSQDANYGYTF.

The rearrangement links TRBV28 to TRBJ1-4; D unresolved. The CDR3 consists of 16 residues. V gave up 2 bases and J gave up 8 bases, with 18 bases separating them. CDR1 is MDHEN, CDR2 SYDVKM, per germline. The CDR3 DNA follows: TGTGCCAGCAGTTTAAGCTTGGGCACGCTCGGAGAAAAACTGTTTTTT. It encodes CASSLSLGTLGEKLFF.

This sequence joins TRBV6-1 and TRBJ1-3; D remains ambiguous. CDR3 length: 14 residues. The V gene lost 2 bases and the J gene lost 3 bases, with 8 bases spanning the gap. Germline-derived CDR1 and CDR2 are MNHNS and SASEGT. CDR3 in amino acids: CASSERVIGNTIYF. The CDR3 nucleotides read TGTGCCAGCAGTGAAAGAGTGATTGGAAACACCATATATTTT.

As DNA, the CDR3 is TGCGCCAGCAGCTTGGTCGGTATTCAGGCCCTCACAGATACGCAGTATTTT. Its translation: CASSLVGIQALTDTQYF. This chain joins TRBV5-1 and TRBJ2-3; no clear D gene. The ends were cut back, 0 bases at V and 2 bases at J, with 16 bases in the middle. This CDR3 contains 17 residues. Germline CDR1 reads SGHRS; CDR2 reads YFSETQ.

For this clone: Within the sample, other DNA sequences also encode this same CDR3. V usage is TRBV5-4 and J usage is TRBJ1-4; D unclear. The CDR3 is 13 residues long. Germline CDR1 and CDR2: SGHNT and YYREEE (reference sequence). Trimming left V 4 bases short and J 4 bases short, with 8 bases between. The CDR3 protein is CASSLRVNEKLFF. CDR3 DNA: TGTGCCAGCAGCCTGAGGGTTAATGAAAAACTGTTTTTT.

This chain uses TRBV19 with TRBJ1-2; weak D call: TRBD1 (5 bases). The CDR3 is 15 amino acids. The V end was cut by 5 bases, the J end by 2 bases, with 15 bases between. In germline, CDR1 is LNHDA, CDR2 SQIVND (reference sequence). CDR3 residues: CASSSGTGFNYGYTF. The DNA of the CDR3 is TGTGCCAGTAGTTCAGGGACGGGGTTCAACTATGGCTACACCTTC.

The chain carries TRBV5-6 and TRBJ1-1, with D unclear. Germline V gene data show CDR1 as SGHDT and CDR2 as YYEEEE. This CDR3 region has 13 residues. Trimming took off 0 bases at V and 2 bases at J, with 5 bases between the two ends. Written as DNA, the CDR3 is TGTGCCAGCAGCTTGGTATCAAACACTGAAGCTTTCTTT. This gives the protein CASSLVSNTEAFF.

The chain has TRBV12-5 and TRBJ2-2; 8 bases map to TRBD2. CDR3 length: 14 residues. The V and J ends lost 5 bases and 4 bases, in that order; junction bases with no gene match: 3. Germline CDR1 reads LGHNT; CDR2 reads FRNRAP. The CDR3 loop is CASGPGLATGELFF. DNA for the CDR3: TGTGCTAGTGGTCCTGGACTAGCCACCGGGGAGCTGTTTTTT. The full variable domain, rest sourced from reference TRBV12-5 and TRBJ2-2, is DARVTQTPRHKVTEMGQEVTMRCQPILGHNTVFWYRQTMMQGLELLAYFRNRAPLDDSGMPKDRFSAEMPDATLATLKIQPSEPRDSAVYFCASGPGLATGELFFGEGSRLTVL.